The 25 T cell receptor beta chains below were found in one sample sequenced in a study of TIL therapy for anti-PD-1-resistant metastatic lung cancer. Sequencing used immunoSEQ v3. Generated by immunoSEQ multiplex PCR, the TCRdb table keeps only in-frame clones and is missing some. The sample lists some 60,000 clones; less than 85% were seen once. Regarding time point: pre-treatment sample, taken before nivolumab and TIL therapy. The specimen comprised blood, sampled at baseline. The receptors derive from a person aged 25 to 80 with non-small cell lung cancer.

This chain uses TRBV7-2 with TRBJ2-7; TRBD2 matches at 12 bases. V dropped 5 bases and J dropped 2; count of bases not matched to a gene: 10. From germline, CDR1 is SGHTA and CDR2 FQGNSA. The CDR3 length is 17 residues. CDR3 nucleotide sequence: TGTGCCAGCAGCCCCACTCTAGCGGGAGGGATACCCTACGAGCAGTACTTC. Protein sequence: CASSPTLAGGIPYEQYF.

V usage is TRBV6-6 and J usage is TRBJ2-7; perhaps D is TRBD1 or TRBD2 (6 bases each). The CDR3 contains 16 residues. Germline V gene sequence: CDR1 MNHNY, CDR2 SVGAGI (reference sequence). Between the trimmed V and J ends, which lost 3 bases and 0 bases, there was a span of 15 bases. The DNA of the CDR3 is TGTGCCAGCAGTTATTGGAGGGGGTCGAGCTCCTACGAGCAGTACTTC. As protein: CASSYWRGSSSYEQYF.

The chain recombines TRBV6-5 with TRBJ1-5, with no clear D. The CDR3 runs to 14 residues. Germline CDR1 reads MNHEY; CDR2 reads SVGAGI. Trimming stripped 2 bases from V and 3 bases from J, with 8 bases between. The CDR3 loop reads CASSYRQLNQPQHF. The CDR3 coding sequence is TGTGCCAGCAGTTACAGGCAGCTCAATCAGCCCCAGCATTTT.

The genes are TRBV18 and TRBJ2-1; perhaps TRBD2 as D (5 bases). V was shortened by 4 bases and J by 4 bases, with 14 bases between the two germline ends. CDR1 and CDR2 from the germline V gene are KGHSH and LQKENI. The CDR3 length is 15 residues. Written as DNA, the CDR3 is TGTGCCAGCTCACGGGAGTATCCCGCGTACAATGAGCAGTTCTTC. This sequence encodes CASSREYPAYNEQFF.

The chain recombines TRBV12-5 with TRBJ1-4; 7 nucleotides align to TRBD1. Germline-derived CDR1 and CDR2 are LGHNT and FRNRAP. The V gene end was trimmed by 5 bases and the J gene end by 3 bases; junction bases not matched to a gene: 6. The CDR3 loop spans 15 amino acids. The CDR3 DNA reads TGTGCTAGTGGTGACAGGGTATCGGCTAATGAAAAACTGTTTTTT. It codes for CASGDRVSANEKLFF.

This chain links TRBV4-3 with TRBJ2-2, with D possibly matching TRBD2 (6 bases). V was clipped by 1 base and J by 5 bases, with 14 bases between them. Germline CDR1 reads LGHNA; CDR2 reads YSLEER. The CDR3 covers 16 residues. CDR3 coding DNA: TGCGCCAGCAGCCAAGGACGGAGCGGAGGGACCGGGGAGCTGTTTTTT. It codes for CASSQGRSGGTGELFF.

This clone was counted only a few times. The rearrangement uses TRBV7-8 and TRBJ1-2; D is possibly TRBD1 (5 bases). V was pared by 6 bases and J by 6 bases, with 14 bases between. Germline V gene data show CDR1 as SGHVS and CDR2 as FQNEAQ. The CDR3 runs to 13 residues. For the CDR3, the DNA is TGTGCCAGCAGACCGAGGGGTCTGGATGGCTACACCTTC. Encoded protein: CASRPRGLDGYTF.

The table lists this clone with a few counts. The CDR3 sequence is CASSLVSGGNQPQHF. DNA of the CDR3: TGTGCCAGCAGTTTAGTCTCGGGTGGCAATCAGCCCCAGCATTTT. The chain has TRBV28 and TRBJ1-5; D remains unclear. This CDR3 spans 15 amino acids. CDR1 and CDR2 from the germline V gene are MDHEN and SYDVKM. The V end was cut by 2 bases, the J end by 2 bases, with 10 bases between.

This sequence joins TRBV28 and TRBJ1-1; TRBD1 might be the D (5 bases). CDR1 is MDHEN, CDR2 SYDVKM, per germline. V was shortened by 6 bases and J by 1 base, with 9 bases between the two germline ends. The CDR3 is 13 amino acids. The CDR3 bases are TGTGCCAGCAGGGGGCAGGGGAACACTGAAGCTTTCTTT. Translating it yields CASRGQGNTEAFF.

This clone has more than one count but fewer than ten. The chain links TRBV4-2 to TRBJ2-5, with 10 nucleotides matching TRBD2. The V and J ends lost 1 base and 1 base, in that order; junction bases with no gene match: 3. The germline CDR1 and CDR2 sequences are LGHNA and YNFKEQ. This CDR3 region has 16 residues. CDR3 nucleotide sequence: TGTGCCAGCAGCCAAGCAGCGGGAGGGGCCCAAGAGACCCAGTACTTC. Its protein is CASSQAAGGAQETQYF.

The chain links TRBV19 to TRBJ2-5; possible D gene TRBD2, 6 bases. Deletions cut 5 bases from V and 4 bases from J, with 14 bases between. CDR1 is LNHDA and CDR2 is SQIVND in the germline V gene (reference sequence). This CDR3 has 14 residues. The CDR3 DNA reads as TGTGCCAGTAGTTCGGGACGGGGAGGAGAGACCCAGTACTTC. It is translated as CASSSGRGGETQYF.

V gene TRBV7-8 combines with J gene TRBJ2-7; a possible D gene is TRBD2 (6 bases). The V end was cut by 3 bases, the J end by 2 bases, with 17 bases between. This CDR3 contains 16 residues. Germline V gives CDR1 SGHVS, CDR2 FQNEAQ. Here the CDR3 DNA reads TGTGCCAGCAGCTTCCGGGGGAGTGGTAGCACCTACGAGCAGTACTTC. Translating gives CASSFRGSGSTYEQYF.

This clone was recorded once. The rearrangement joins TRBV11-3 to TRBJ2-3; D gene unclear. CDR3 size: 12 residues. V dropped 2 bases and J dropped 4 bases, with 4 bases sitting between them. CDR1 SGHNT and CDR2 YENEEA come from the germline V gene. The DNA of the CDR3 is TGTGCCAGCAGCTTACGGCCAGATACGCAGTATTTT. Translating it yields CASSLRPDTQYF.

V gene TRBV5-1 combines with J gene TRBJ2-7, with D possibly matching TRBD2 (5 bases). CDR3 length: 13 residues. Between the trimmed V and J ends, which lost 2 bases and 4 bases, there was a span of 10 bases. The germline V gene has CDR1 SGHRS and CDR2 YFSETQ. The chain's CDR3 is CASSFEGVYEQYF. For the CDR3, the DNA is TGCGCCAGCAGCTTCGAGGGTGTATACGAGCAGTACTTC. Filled out from reference TRBV5-1 and TRBJ2-7, the complete variable domain reads KAGVTQTPRYLIKTRGQQVTLSCSPISGHRSVSWYQQTPGQGLQFLFEYFSETQRNKGNFPGRFSGRQFSNSRSEMNVSTLELGDSALYLCASSFEGVYEQYFGPGTRLTVT.

This clone was observed a few times. The chain employs TRBV27 and TRBJ1-6; D is unresolved. Germline values: CDR1 MNHEY, CDR2 SMNVEV (reference sequence). With 3 bases removed from V and 8 bases from J, the gap between germline ends came to 8 bases. The CDR3 covers 13 residues. The CDR3 bases are TGTGCCAGCAGTTTCTTCGAGGATTCACCCCTCCACTTT. This gives the protein CASSFFEDSPLHF.

This clone was counted between two and nine times. The chain joins TRBV2 to TRBJ1-1; the D gene is possibly TRBD1 (5 bases). In germline, CDR1 is SNHLY, CDR2 FYNNEI. Trimming shortened V by 6 bases and J by 3 bases, and 14 bases separated the two germline ends. This CDR3 region has 14 residues. The CDR3 loop reads CASRNPGSDTEAFF. The CDR3 nucleotides are TGTGCCAGCAGGAACCCAGGGAGCGACACTGAAGCTTTCTTT.

The chain uses TRBV7-8 and TRBJ2-1; D gene unclear. The CDR3 loop spans 13 amino acids. The germline V and J ends were trimmed by 1 base and 7 bases, with 8 bases remaining between them. CDR1 SGHVS and CDR2 FQNEAQ come from the germline V gene. The CDR3 protein is CASSLVARNEQFF. As DNA, the CDR3 is TGTGCCAGCAGCTTAGTTGCTAGGAATGAGCAGTTCTTC.

This chain joins TRBV9 and TRBJ1-3; D remains ambiguous. V lost 0 bases, J lost 8 bases, and 15 bases lay in between. The CDR3 consists of 15 residues. CDR1 and CDR2 (germline): SGDLS, YYNGEE. CDR3 region: CASSVGPLGGDTIYF. The CDR3 DNA reads as TGTGCCAGCAGCGTAGGCCCGCTTGGAGGAGACACCATATATTTT.

In this sample, this clone turned up a few times. The V and J genes are TRBV11-2 and TRBJ1-2; perhaps TRBD1 as D (5 bases). There are 12 residues in the CDR3. The V gene's germline CDR1 is SGHAT and CDR2 FQNNGV. V was clipped by 1 base and J by 6 bases, with 6 bases between them. The CDR3 coding sequence is TGTGCCAGCAGCTTAGTAGGGGATGGCTACACCTTC. Protein product: CASSLVGDGYTF. Based on the CDR3 plus reference TRBV11-2 and TRBJ1-2, the full variable domain is EAGVAQSPRYKIIEKRQSVAFWCNPISGHATLYWYQQILGQGPKLLIQFQNNGVVDDSQLPKDRFSAERLKGVDSTLKIQPAKLEDSAVYLCASSLVGDGYTFGSGTRLTVV.

Only a few counts were recorded for this clone. The V and J genes are TRBV18 and TRBJ2-7; 8 bases are a match to TRBD1. The CDR3 extends over 14 amino acids. Germline trimming cut 2 bases from V and 6 bases from J; bases unmatched to any gene: 6. Germline CDR1 is KGHSH and CDR2 is LQKENI. The CDR3 DNA reads as TGTGCCAGCTCACCAAGTGGACAGGGCGGCGAGCAGTACTTC. The encoded protein is CASSPSGQGGEQYF.

The chain uses TRBV5-4 and TRBJ1-6; 8 bases agree with TRBD1. Germline lookup yields CDR1 SGHNT and CDR2 YYREEE (reference sequence). V was clipped by 0 bases and J by 6 bases; unmatched bases: 5. CDR3 length: 16 residues. Here the CDR3 DNA reads TGTGCCAGCAGCTTGGGGACAGGGTTGGGTAATTCACCCCTCCACTTT. It is translated as CASSLGTGLGNSPLHF.

The rearrangement links TRBV4-3 to TRBJ2-3; D may match TRBD1 or TRBD2 (6 bases each). This CDR3 comprises 16 residues. The V end lost 0 bases, the J end lost 4 bases, and 14 bases lay between the germline ends. In germline, CDR1 is LGHNA, CDR2 YSLEER. CDR3 sequence: CASSQDSGARPDTQYF. Here the CDR3 DNA reads TGCGCCAGCAGCCAAGATTCGGGGGCCCGGCCAGATACGCAGTATTTT.

The chain combines TRBV7-2 with TRBJ2-3, with D perhaps matching TRBD2 (5 bases). Trimming cost V 2 bases and J 1 base, with 7 bases left between them. CDR1 and CDR2 (germline): SGHTA, FQGNSA. The CDR3 has 14 residues. CDR3 in amino acids: CASSLRRGTDTQYF. The DNA of the CDR3 is TGTGCCAGCAGCTTACGGCGGGGCACAGATACGCAGTATTTT.

This chain's CDR3 is CASSVNDSPSGNTIYF. Here the CDR3 DNA reads TGTGCCAGCAGCGTTAACGACAGCCCCTCTGGAAACACCATATATTTT. This chain uses TRBV9 with TRBJ1-3; D might be TRBD1 (5 bases). The CDR3 contains 16 residues. The germline V gene has CDR1 SGDLS and CDR2 YYNGEE. V gave up 2 bases and J gave up 0 bases, with 12 bases separating them. The full variable domain, completed using reference TRBV9 and TRBJ1-3, is DSGVTQTPKHLITATGQRVTLRCSPRSGDLSVYWYQQSLDQGLQFLIQYYNGEERAKGNILERFSAQQFPDLHSELNLSSLELGDSALYFCASSVNDSPSGNTIYFGEGSWLTVV.

J is TRBJ1-6 and V is TRBV28, with a possible D match to TRBD1 (6 bases). From germline, CDR1 is MDHEN and CDR2 SYDVKM. This CDR3 is 13 amino acids long. V lost 8 bases, J lost 9 bases, and 14 bases lay in between. The CDR3 loop is CASGGGLVSPLHF. The CDR3 DNA sequence: TGTGCCAGCGGGGGGGGCCTTGTTTCACCCCTCCACTTT.